This is a list of T cell receptor beta chains from one sample in a study of OX40 agonist ivuxolimab in advanced cancers. Sequencing used immunoSEQ multiplex PCR; TCRdb keeps in-frame clones, though not all of them. The sample has about 73,000 clones, 80% to 95% seen once; the top ten hold around 0.51%. Here the sequenced sample was CD4+ or CD8+ T cells sorted from blood, taken in a trial of the OX40 agonist ivuxolimab. These receptors all come from an adult with an advanced solid tumor such as melanoma, head and neck, liver or kidney cancer. Both conserved end residues are part of each CDR3. D genes are given only for firm matches. Size is stated for part of the rows, as once, few or many counts, or as a class when the clone is expanded.

15 . TRBJ2-1 . TRBV9 CASSLRVSALGEQFF TGTGCCAGCAGCCTTCGCGTTAGCGCCCTGGGTGAGCAGTTCTTC
13 . TRBJ1-1 . TRBV6-1 CAGRQLTNTEAFF TGTGCCGGTCGACAGCTTACTAACACTGAAGCTTTCTTT
15 . TRBJ2-3 . TRBV29-1 CSVGPGQGWTSLQYF TGCAGCGTTGGGCCCGGACAGGGATGGACTAGCTTGCAGTATTTT
13 . TRBJ1-1 . TRBV5-1 CASSREGNTEAFF TGCGCCAGCAGCAGGGAGGGGAACACTGAAGCTTTCTTT
13 . TRBJ1-2 . TRBV7-2 CASSLEFNYGYTF TGTGCCAGCAGCTTAGAGTTTAACTATGGCTACACCTTC
11 . TRBJ2-7 . TRBV28 CASSHPNEQYF TGTGCCAGCAGTCACCCTAACGAGCAGTACTTC
14 . TRBJ2-2 . TRBV7-3 CASSFNVVGGELFF TGTGCCAGCAGCTTCAATGTCGTTGGAGGGGAGCTGTTTTTT
14 TRBD2 TRBJ2-1 . TRBV6-1 CAARGLAGYNEQFF TGTGCCGCAAGAGGCCTAGCGGGTTACAATGAGCAGTTCTTC
17 . TRBJ1-1 . TRBV28 CASSPDSRIKKNTEAFF TGTGCCAGCAGTCCTGACAGCCGGATCAAAAAGAACACTGAAGCTTTCTTT
16 . TRBJ1-3 . TRBV5-1 CASSLVGGLSGNTIYF TGCGCCAGCAGCTTGGTAGGGGGTCTCTCTGGAAACACCATATATTTT
15 TRBD1 TRBJ1-5 . TRBV6-5 CASRGTGAFNQPQHF TGTGCCAGCAGGGGGACAGGAGCTTTCAATCAGCCCCAGCATTTT
13 . TRBJ2-1 . TRBV11-2 CASSLEGRDSQFF TGTGCCAGCAGCTTAGAGGGGAGGGACAGTCAGTTCTTC
14 TRBD1 TRBJ1-1 . TRBV2 CASARQGRDTEAFF TGTGCCAGCGCCCGACAGGGTCGAGACACTGAAGCTTTCTTT
16 TRBD2 TRBJ2-1 . TRBV5-1 CASSLDAVAGGDEQFF TGCGCCAGCAGCTTGGACGCGGTAGCGGGAGGGGATGAGCAGTTCTTC
13 . TRBJ1-1 . TRBV11-3 CASSFGTNTEAFF TGTGCCAGCAGCTTCGGGACGAACACTGAAGCTTTCTTT
13 TRBD2 TRBJ2-3 . TRBV29-1 CSVASGSTDTQYF TGCAGCGTTGCTAGCGGAAGCACAGATACGCAGTATTTT
15 . TRBJ1-1 . TRBV6-6 CASSFPTSMNTEAFF TGTGCCAGCAGTTTCCCAACCTCCATGAACACTGAAGCTTTCTTT
13 . TRBJ1-5 . TRBV9 CASSRSYNQPQHF TGTGCCAGCAGCAGGAGCTACAATCAGCCCCAGCATTTT
13 . TRBJ1-4 . TRBV6-5 CASKRGEGEKLFF TGTGCCAGCAAACGGGGCGAAGGTGAAAAACTGTTTTTT
15 . TRBJ1-5 . TRBV27 CASSLSFGGTQPQHF TGTGCCAGCAGTTTATCCTTCGGGGGAACGCAGCCCCAGCATTTT
19 . TRBJ1-5 few TRBV2 CASSDSLRGGEYSNQPQHF TGTGCCAGCAGTGATTCTCTCCGGGGCGGAGAATATAGCAATCAGCCCCAGCATTTT
13 . TRBJ2-7 . TRBV7-2 CASSLDPAYEQYF TGTGCCAGCAGCCTGGACCCAGCCTACGAGCAGTACTTC
15 . TRBJ2-3 . TRBV5-5 CASSLRGASTDAQYF TGTGCCAGCAGCTTGCGGGGAGCTAGCACAGATGCGCAGTATTTT
13 . TRBJ1-2 . TRBV7-3 CASSQRDGYGYTF TGTGCCAGCAGCCAGCGGGACGGCTATGGCTACACCTTC
12 . TRBJ1-2 . TRBV6-5 CASSPSQGGYTF TGTGCCAGCAGTCCTTCACAAGGGGGCTACACCTTC
13 TRBD2 TRBJ2-7 . TRBV10-3 CAIRTSGTNEQYF TGTGCCATCAGGACTAGCGGGACGAACGAGCAGTACTTC
16 . TRBJ1-1 . TRBV18 CASSPGRGVENTEAFF TGTGCCAGCTCACCAGGCAGGGGTGTGGAGAACACTGAAGCTTTCTTT
15 . TRBJ2-3 . TRBV28 CASSLSGTGLYTQYF TGTGCCAGCAGTCTCTCCGGGACTGGGCTATATACGCAGTATTTT
15 . TRBJ1-6 . TRBV30 CAWSNGPTYNSPLHF TGTGCCTGGAGTAACGGACCGACCTATAATTCACCCCTCCACTTT
14 . TRBJ1-2 . TRBV18 CASSPSAGNYGYTF TGTGCCAGCTCGCCTTCTGCAGGGAACTATGGCTACACCTTC
14 . TRBJ1-5 once TRBV28 CASRAGLGNQPQHF TGTGCCAGCAGGGCGGGACTTGGCAATCAGCCCCAGCATTTT
14 . TRBJ2-2 . TRBV6-4 CASSEGPNTGELFF TGTGCCAGCAGTGAGGGACCGAACACCGGGGAGCTGTTTTTT
14 . TRBJ1-3 . TRBV28 CASTLLGVGNTIYF TGTGCCAGCACCCTCCTAGGGGTAGGAAACACCATATATTTT
17 . TRBJ2-1 . TRBV7-3 CASSKTRDPSSYNEQFF TGTGCCAGCAGCAAAACACGGGACCCTAGCTCCTACAATGAGCAGTTCTTC
15 TRBD2 TRBJ2-3 . TRBV28 CASSSSGRARDTQYF TGTGCCAGCAGTTCCAGCGGGAGGGCCAGGGATACGCAGTATTTT
15 . TRBJ2-4 . TRBV19 CASTPPGTRGNIQYF TGTGCCAGTACCCCGCCCGGGACCCGCGGGAACATTCAGTACTTC
15 TRBD1 TRBJ2-5 . TRBV5-5 CASASGQGAGETQYF TGTGCCAGCGCATCGGGACAGGGGGCCGGGGAGACCCAGTACTTC
13 TRBD1 TRBJ1-1 . TRBV7-2 CASSARDREVVFF TGTGCCAGCAGCGCCCGGGACAGGGAAGTAGTTTTCTTT
14 . TRBJ2-1 . TRBV7-3 CASSQDLSVSEQFF TGTGCCAGCAGCCAAGATCTATCAGTGAGTGAGCAGTTCTTC
15 . TRBJ2-5 . TRBV19 CASSRLDRSLETQYF TGTGCCAGTAGTCGACTGGACAGATCCCTGGAGACCCAGTACTTC
11 TRBD1 TRBJ1-1 . TRBV20-1 CSASPGQGAFF TGCAGTGCTAGTCCGGGACAGGGAGCTTTCTTT
14 TRBD1 TRBJ2-2 . TRBV28 CASSPPRGFGELFF TGTGCCAGCAGTCCACCCAGGGGGTTCGGGGAGCTGTTTTTT
15 . TRBJ1-5 . TRBV19 CASSPKGRSNQPQHF TGTGCCAGTAGTCCCAAGGGACGGAGCAATCAGCCCCAGCATTTT